The rows below give T cell receptor beta chains drawn from one sample of a study of OX40 agonist ivuxolimab in advanced cancers. Using immunoSEQ multiplex PCR, the repertoire was profiled, and TCRdb retains in-frame clones only, with some absent. The table shows tens of thousands of clones, with roughly 86% occurring only once. Sequenced material: CD4+ or CD8+ T cells sorted from blood, taken in a trial of the OX40 agonist ivuxolimab. The source of these receptors is an adult with an advanced solid tumor such as melanoma, head and neck, liver or kidney cancer. CDR3s include the opening cysteine and the closing phenylalanine or tryptophan. Each record gives: V gene, D gene, clone size, J gene, CDR3 DNA, CDR3 protein. D genes are given only for firm matches. Not all rows give a size; the values are once, few, many and, for expanded clones, a class.

v_gene: TRBV9; d_gene: NA; abundance: NA; j_gene: TRBJ1-1; CDR3nt: TGTGCCAGCAGCGCAAGGGGGGCCACTGAAGCTTTCTTT; CDR3aa: CASSARGATEAFF
v_gene: TRBV28; d_gene: NA; abundance: NA; j_gene: TRBJ2-6; CDR3nt: TGTGCCAGCAGTTTTTGGGAGAGCTCTGGGGCCAACGTCCTGACTTTC; CDR3aa: CASSFWESSGANVLTF
v_gene: TRBV7-2; d_gene: TRBD2; abundance: NA; j_gene: TRBJ2-1; CDR3nt: TGTGCCAGCAGCTTACTAATGGGCGGGGGTTATCGGGATGAGCAGTTCTTC; CDR3aa: CASSLLMGGGYRDEQFF
v_gene: TRBV6-1; d_gene: NA; abundance: NA; j_gene: TRBJ2-5; CDR3nt: TGTGCCAGCAGTGAAGGAGGACGCTGGCAAGAGACCCAGTACTTC; CDR3aa: CASSEGGRWQETQYF
v_gene: TRBV28; d_gene: NA; abundance: NA; j_gene: TRBJ1-6; CDR3nt: TGTGCCAGCTCCTTTGGGGCACCCCTCCACTTT; CDR3aa: CASSFGAPLHF
v_gene: TRBV13; d_gene: TRBD1; abundance: NA; j_gene: TRBJ1-4; CDR3nt: TGTGCCAGCACCGACTCGGACAGGGGGAATGAAAAACTGTTTTTT; CDR3aa: CASTDSDRGNEKLFF
v_gene: TRBV5-5; d_gene: NA; abundance: NA; j_gene: TRBJ1-3; CDR3nt: TGTGCCAGCAGCTTGAGGGCAGGGTCTGGAAACACCATATATTTT; CDR3aa: CASSLRAGSGNTIYF
v_gene: TRBV25-1; d_gene: NA; abundance: NA; j_gene: TRBJ2-5; CDR3nt: TGTGCCAGTGGGGGCCAAGGGCAAGAGACCCAGTACTTC; CDR3aa: CASGGQGQETQYF
v_gene: TRBV6-5; d_gene: NA; abundance: NA; j_gene: TRBJ1-2; CDR3nt: TGTGCCAGCAGTCCTCGGGACGGCGCTAACTATGGCTACACCTTC; CDR3aa: CASSPRDGANYGYTF
v_gene: TRBV11-2; d_gene: NA; abundance: few; j_gene: TRBJ1-2; CDR3nt: TGTGCCAGCAGCTCGGGACCTCCTGGCTACACCTTC; CDR3aa: CASSSGPPGYTF
v_gene: TRBV4-3; d_gene: NA; abundance: NA; j_gene: TRBJ1-2; CDR3nt: TGCGCCAGCAGCCAAGATGGGGCTTATGGCTACACCTTC; CDR3aa: CASSQDGAYGYTF
v_gene: TRBV4-3; d_gene: TRBD1; abundance: NA; j_gene: TRBJ1-1; CDR3nt: TGCGCCAGCAGCCCACGACAGGGGCACACTGAAGCTTTCTTT; CDR3aa: CASSPRQGHTEAFF
v_gene: TRBV7-9; d_gene: TRBD1; abundance: NA; j_gene: TRBJ1-4; CDR3nt: TGTGCCAGCAGCCCCCTCACAGGGGAAATTATGCATATGGAAGAAAAACTGTTTTTT; CDR3aa: CASSPLTGEIMHMEEKLFF
v_gene: TRBV2; d_gene: TRBD2; abundance: NA; j_gene: TRBJ2-5; CDR3nt: TGTGCCAGCAGATGGGGCGGGGGGGCATACCAAGAGACCCAGTACTTC; CDR3aa: CASRWGGGAYQETQYF
v_gene: TRBV28; d_gene: NA; abundance: NA; j_gene: TRBJ1-2; CDR3nt: TGTGCCAGCAGTCGATTCGGCGGGGGGTTCAACTATGGCTACACCTTC; CDR3aa: CASSRFGGGFNYGYTF
v_gene: TRBV28; d_gene: TRBD2; abundance: once; j_gene: TRBJ2-3; CDR3nt: TGTGCCAGCACCTTAGCGGGGGACTACGCAGATACGCAGTATTTT; CDR3aa: CASTLAGDYADTQYF
v_gene: TRBV5-4; d_gene: NA; abundance: once; j_gene: TRBJ2-5; CDR3nt: TGTGCCAGCAGCTTGGGTGTCGGGGACCGAGAGACCCAGTACTTC; CDR3aa: CASSLGVGDRETQYF
v_gene: TRBV27; d_gene: NA; abundance: NA; j_gene: TRBJ1-5; CDR3nt: TGTGCCAGCAAACAGGGTAGTCAGCCCCAGCATTTT; CDR3aa: CASKQGSQPQHF
v_gene: TRBV6-6; d_gene: NA; abundance: NA; j_gene: TRBJ1-2; CDR3nt: TGTGCCAGCAGCTACGGAGAGAACTTGGGCTATGGCTACACCTTC; CDR3aa: CASSYGENLGYGYTF
v_gene: TRBV28; d_gene: NA; abundance: NA; j_gene: TRBJ1-5; CDR3nt: TGTGCCAGCAATAAGGGAAATCAGCCCCAGCATTTT; CDR3aa: CASNKGNQPQHF
v_gene: TRBV29-1; d_gene: NA; abundance: NA; j_gene: TRBJ2-1; CDR3nt: TGCAGCGTTGAAGTAAGGGCAGGAGTTTCAAATGAGCAGTTCTTC; CDR3aa: CSVEVRAGVSNEQFF
v_gene: TRBV4-1; d_gene: NA; abundance: NA; j_gene: TRBJ1-1; CDR3nt: TGCGCCAGCAGCCAAGAGGTCAGTGCGGGGACTGAAGCTTTCTTT; CDR3aa: CASSQEVSAGTEAFF
v_gene: TRBV29-1; d_gene: TRBD2; abundance: NA; j_gene: TRBJ2-2; CDR3nt: TGCAGCGTGTTGGAGGCACTAGCGGGGGTCGGGGAGCTGTTTTTT; CDR3aa: CSVLEALAGVGELFF
v_gene: TRBV7-2; d_gene: NA; abundance: NA; j_gene: TRBJ2-3; CDR3nt: TGTGCCAGCAGCTTTTACACAGATACGCAGTATTTT; CDR3aa: CASSFYTDTQYF
v_gene: TRBV5-1; d_gene: TRBD2; abundance: NA; j_gene: TRBJ2-1; CDR3nt: TGCGCCAGCAGCCCTAGCGGGGGGCGGGAGCAGTTCTTC; CDR3aa: CASSPSGGREQFF
v_gene: TRBV29-1; d_gene: TRBD1; abundance: NA; j_gene: TRBJ1-1; CDR3nt: TGCAGCGTTGAAGTAGGGGGCCCTGAAGCTTTCTTT; CDR3aa: CSVEVGGPEAFF
v_gene: TRBV27; d_gene: NA; abundance: NA; j_gene: TRBJ2-1; CDR3nt: TGTGCCAGCAGTTACGATCGGGTTTTTCAGGGAACCAATGAGCAGTTCTTC; CDR3aa: CASSYDRVFQGTNEQFF
v_gene: TRBV10-3; d_gene: TRBD2; abundance: NA; j_gene: TRBJ2-1; CDR3nt: TGTGCCATCAGTGCCCGGGGACTAGCGGGGGTCTACAATGAGCAGTTCTTC; CDR3aa: CAISARGLAGVYNEQFF
v_gene: TRBV11-2; d_gene: NA; abundance: NA; j_gene: TRBJ2-5; CDR3nt: TGTGCCAGCAGCTTAGCCGGTCGCGGAGGAGAGACCCAGTACTTC; CDR3aa: CASSLAGRGGETQYF
v_gene: TRBV4-3; d_gene: NA; abundance: NA; j_gene: TRBJ2-6; CDR3nt: TGCGCCAGCAGCCAAGACTGGGGGGCTGGGGCCAACGTCCTGACTTTC; CDR3aa: CASSQDWGAGANVLTF
v_gene: TRBV7-9; d_gene: TRBD1; abundance: NA; j_gene: TRBJ1-1; CDR3nt: TGTGCCAGCAGTCAGGACAGGGTTACGGCTTTCTTT; CDR3aa: CASSQDRVTAFF